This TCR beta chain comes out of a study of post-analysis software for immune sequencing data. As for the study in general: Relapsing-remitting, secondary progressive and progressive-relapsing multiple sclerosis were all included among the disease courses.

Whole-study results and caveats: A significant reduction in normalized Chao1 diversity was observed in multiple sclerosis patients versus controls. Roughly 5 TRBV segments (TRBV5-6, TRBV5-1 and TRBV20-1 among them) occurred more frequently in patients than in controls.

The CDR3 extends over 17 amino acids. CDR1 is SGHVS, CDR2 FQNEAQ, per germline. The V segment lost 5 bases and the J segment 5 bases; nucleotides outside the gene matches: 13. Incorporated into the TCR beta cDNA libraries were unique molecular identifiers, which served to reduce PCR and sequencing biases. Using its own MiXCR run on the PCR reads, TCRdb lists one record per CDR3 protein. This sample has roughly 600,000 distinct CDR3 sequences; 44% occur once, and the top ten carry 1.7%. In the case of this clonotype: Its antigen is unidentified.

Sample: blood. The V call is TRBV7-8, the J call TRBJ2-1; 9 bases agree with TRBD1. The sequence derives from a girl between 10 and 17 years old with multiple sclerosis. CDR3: CASSAKPSGQGHNEQFF. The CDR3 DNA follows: TGTGCCAGCAGCGCAAAACCATCGGGACAGGGCCACAATGAGCAGTTCTTC.